This T cell receptor beta chain was identified in a study of T cells in Graves' hyperthyroidism and ophthalmopathy (dated by TCRdb to about 2019). About the full investigation: Peripheral blood was collected at initial diagnosis, before any treatment. TCR V-J signatures able to tell the groups apart were searched for in a discovery cohort of 90 to 100 patients, of whom over 40 had Graves' ophthalmopathy and about 55 had stable Graves' hyperthyroidism. Prospective prediction of ophthalmopathy was tested in an independent validation cohort of about 19 hyperthyroidism patients and some 17 patients who later progressed to ophthalmopathy. The 100 discovery patients were divided at random into training and test sets in a 7:3 ratio. In addition, the study compared T-cell repertoires in thyroid tissue and in blood from five to seven Graves' hyperthyroidism patients. After blood sampling, hyperthyroidism patients were treated with methimazole at a starting dose of 30 mg daily, and ophthalmopathy patients were treated with high-dose intravenous methylprednisolone. TCR Vbeta CDR3 sequencing of 135 peripheral blood samples (approximately 44 ophthalmopathy, about 80 hyperthyroidism and approximately 17 progressor patients) is reported in the paper.

Broader findings and caveats from the paper: In validation, the model predicted progression to ophthalmopathy with approximately 71% sensitivity and around 72% specificity, a median of 6.5 months before onset. In cross-validation, a model built on a 13 V-J signature told ophthalmopathy apart from stable hyperthyroidism with 87.88% sensitivity and approximately 81% specificity, and in testing the same model reached 80%/75%. Sample size was not statistically predetermined, and blinding of investigators to group allocation was not performed. Blood samples also contained most of the expanded thyroid clonotypes (frequency above 0.001), which suggests that blood repertoires may reflect thyroid immune responses.

Looking up the germline V gene yields CDR1 SGHTS and CDR2 YDEGEE. The CDR3 covers 15 residues, taking in both the cysteine and the phenylalanine. Only the CDR3 DNA is retained, 45 bases long and in frame from the first base. The V end loses 2 bases and the J end loses 5 bases, and a stretch of 13 bases separates them. A patient counted as having stable Graves' hyperthyroidism if no progression to ophthalmopathy occurred over 18 months of follow-up. Hyperthyroidism patients were aged 18 to 65 years and newly diagnosed, with disease duration of less than 2 months. Exclusion was applied to patients with uncontrolled infections, other autoimmune diseases, pregnancy or lactation. Diagnoses relied on clinical symptoms, serum thyroxine and TRAb, thyroid ultrasound and orbital computed tomography. PBMCs were isolated from 10 ml of fresh peripheral blood by Ficoll-Paque density gradient centrifugation. Total RNA was extracted using Trizol reagent, and RNA quality was assessed on an Agilent 2100 Bioanalyzer.

The TCR beta CDR3 regions were amplified from RNA transcripts. A first-round RT-PCR of the TCR CDR3 used the HTBI primer set with the Qiagen OneStep RT-PCR kit. Libraries were constructed in a second round of multiplex PCR, after which size selection and purification were performed. Libraries were sequenced paired-end with 100 bp reads on an Illumina HiSeq2000. The published analysis was carried out like this. SOAPnuke was used to process the raw data, removing reads that contained adapters or uncalled bases, had a mean Phred below 15, or lacked an exact match to the constant primer or identifier. High-quality paired reads were merged with COPE v1.2.5, and unique nucleotide sequences were defined as clonotypes. MiTCR v1.1 was used to align the clonotypes against IMGT TRBV, TRBD and TRBJ reference segments. The analysis included only V-J combinations with a frequency above 0.0001, which together covered roughly 99% of the repertoires. The TCS score was defined as F50 (clonal expansion) divided by E x V (chaos), with BLOSUM62-based TCRdist calculated between CDR3 peptides within each V-J. Welch's t-statistics and random forest reduced around 510 V-J features to 13, which were used in a naive Bayes classifier (R e1071). The similarity between thyroid and blood repertoires was quantified using the Morisita-Horn index. TCRdb trimmed public reads at Q25 via fastp, called clones via MiXCR and kept in-frame beta chains. CDR3 protein duplicates are merged, each entry listing the most common genes and DNA. TCRdb, rather than the study authors, made the V and J calls. In this sample the table shows roughly 100,000 distinct CDR3 sequences, 47% of which occur a single time. The ten largest clones represent 26% of the sample.

This clonotype was detected ten times or more. Which antigen it targets is not known. No base qualities exist here, and no much larger clone lies one base off it. The sequence derives from a middle-aged man with Graves' hyperthyroidism. The sequence is built from TRBV5-8 and TRBJ1-4; perhaps TRBD1 is the D gene, with 6 bases matching. Source material: blood. CDR3 sequence: CASSFRTVNNEKLFF. The DNA is TGTGCCAGCAGCTTCAGGACAGTTAACAATGAAAAACTGTTTTTT.